The 30 T cell receptor beta chains presented below share a single source sample, sequenced in a study of blood T cell repertoires in COVID-19. Produced via immunoSEQ multiplex PCR; TCRdb's table is partial and in-frame only. The sample holds about 400,000 clones; roughly 91% are singletons and the top ten take around 1.7%. The material sequenced was PBMCs or T cells enriched from blood (not recorded which). The receptors shown here come from a young woman who had recovered from COVID-19.

This rearrangement joins TRBV15 to TRBJ2-2; D perhaps matches TRBD1 (7 bases). With 6 bases removed from V and 5 bases from J, the gap between germline ends came to 19 bases. CDR1 and CDR2 (germline): LNHNV, YYDKDF (reference sequence). CDR3 length: 16 residues. The CDR3 spells CATRDPVSGGTGELFF. CDR3 DNA sequence: TGTGCCACCAGGGACCCGGTATCAGGGGGGACCGGGGAGCTGTTTTTT.

The chain carries TRBV9 and TRBJ1-3, with TRBD1 identical over 7 bases. Germline assignment: CDR1 SGDLS and CDR2 YYNGEE. The CDR3 is made up of 16 amino acids. The V segment lost 3 bases and the J segment 0 bases; nucleotides outside the gene matches: 6. CDR3 protein: CASSADRVSSGNTIYF. In DNA form, the CDR3 reads TGTGCCAGCAGCGCAGACAGGGTGAGCTCTGGAAACACCATATATTTT. Full variable domain (outside the CDR3, taken from reference TRBV9 and TRBJ1-3): DSGVTQTPKHLITATGQRVTLRCSPRSGDLSVYWYQQSLDQGLQFLIQYYNGEERAKGNILERFSAQQFPDLHSELNLSSLELGDSALYFCASSADRVSSGNTIYFGEGSWLTVV.

The J gene is TRBJ1-5, the V gene TRBV28; TRBD1 matches 10 bases. V shed 3 bases, J shed 11 bases, and the junction held 4 bases outside the gene matches. The CDR3 is made up of 13 amino acids. Looked up from germline, CDR1 is MDHEN and CDR2 is SYDVKM. CDR3 sequence: CASSFQGTGAQHF. The DNA of the CDR3 is TGTGCCAGCAGTTTTCAGGGGACAGGGGCCCAGCATTTT.

A remark on this clone: Other DNA sequences in this specimen translate into the identical CDR3. The genes are TRBV11-3 and TRBJ2-5, with a tentative D call TRBD1 (5 bases). The CDR3 sequence is 13 residues long. Germline CDR1 and CDR2: SGHNT and YENEEA. Between the trimmed V and J ends, which lost 5 bases and 3 bases, there was a span of 10 bases. The CDR3 region is CASSLQGKETQYF. The DNA for the CDR3 is TGTGCCAGCAGCCTTCAGGGAAAAGAGACCCAGTACTTC.

The chain couples TRBV5-1 to TRBJ2-7, with 7 bases fitting TRBD1. This CDR3 is built from 14 residues. J was trimmed by 2 bases and V by 4 bases; bases with no gene match: 6. Per germline, CDR1 SGHRS and CDR2 YFSETQ. CDR3 nucleotides: TGCGCCAGCAGCACTCGACAGGGAACCTACGAGCAGTACTTC. It translates to CASSTRQGTYEQYF.

The rearrangement links TRBV6-5 to TRBJ1-5, with 11 bases fitting TRBD1. Germline V gives CDR1 MNHEY, CDR2 SVGAGI. V shed 4 bases, J shed 6 bases, and the junction held 8 bases outside the gene matches. The CDR3 is made up of 16 amino acids. The CDR3 DNA follows: TGTGCCAGCAGTTCCAGGACAGGGGGCGGGGGTCAGCCCCAGCATTTT. Its translation is CASSSRTGGGGQPQHF.

The chain couples TRBV18 to TRBJ2-7; D may be TRBD2 (6 bases). Trimming left V 2 bases short and J 3 bases short, with 11 bases between. The germline gives CDR1 KGHSH, CDR2 LQKENI. The CDR3 is 14 residues long. CDR3 coding DNA: TGTGCCAGCTCACCAGGGATCGGGGGCTACGAGCAGTACTTC. It translates to CASSPGIGGYEQYF. The full variable domain, in which reference TRBV18 and TRBJ2-7 provide the parts outside the CDR3, is NAGVMQNPRHLVRRRGQEARLRCSPMKGHSHVYWYRQLPEEGLKFMVYLQKENIIDESGMPKERFSAEFPKEGPSILRIQQVVRGDSAAYFCASSPGIGGYEQYFGPGTRLTVT.

V is TRBV5-1 and J is TRBJ1-2; 7 nucleotides match TRBD1. V lost 4 bases, J lost 5 bases, and 14 bases stayed unmatched. The CDR3 has 16 residues. CDR1 SGHRS and CDR2 YFSETQ come from the germline V gene. CDR3 region: CASSLTTGTADYGYTF. In DNA, the CDR3 is TGCGCCAGCAGCCTGACAACCGGGACAGCCGATTATGGCTACACCTTC.

The CDR3 region has the DNA TGTGCCAGTAGTAACGGACAGGAGAACACTGAAGCTTTCTTT. Translating it yields CASSNGQENTEAFF. V and J are TRBV19 and TRBJ1-1, with TRBD1 identical over 7 bases. The CDR3 runs 14 residues. V lost 4 bases to trimming and J lost 1 base; unmatched junction nucleotides: 3. The germline V gene encodes CDR1 LNHDA and CDR2 SQIVND (reference sequence).

J is TRBJ1-1 and V is TRBV19, with TRBD1 as a possible D gene (5 bases). V was cut by 5 bases and J by 6 bases, with 13 bases left in between. CDR3 length: 13 residues. Looked up from germline, CDR1 is LNHDA and CDR2 is SQIVND (reference sequence). For the CDR3, the DNA is TGTGCCAGTAGTGTGACAGTTCTGGCTGAAGCTTTCTTT. Its translation is CASSVTVLAEAFF.

The chain is built from TRBV12-5 and TRBJ1-5; D uncertain. Trimming shortened V by 6 bases and J by 1 base, and 10 bases separated the two germline ends. This CDR3 is built from 14 residues. Germline loops: CDR1 LGHNT, CDR2 FRNRAP. The CDR3 region has the DNA TGTGCTAGTGGCCGGGAAGTAAGCAATCAGCCCCAGCATTTT. Protein: CASGREVSNQPQHF.

The rearrangement uses TRBV6-2 or TRBV6-3 and TRBJ1-1; no firm D call. V gave up 5 bases and J gave up 7 bases, with 11 bases separating them. Germline CDR1 MNHEY, CDR2 SVGEGT. The CDR3 is 12 amino acids. CDR3 loop: CASSPYGVEAFF. The CDR3 DNA reads as TGTGCCAGCAGTCCGTACGGGGTTGAAGCTTTCTTT.

The DNA for the CDR3 is TGCAGCGTTGCGGGACTTACGGTGGAGCAGTTCTTC. Translating it yields CSVAGLTVEQFF. The chain has TRBV29-1 and TRBJ2-1; D possibly corresponds to TRBD2 (6 bases). The germline V and J ends were trimmed by 4 bases and 10 bases, with 14 bases remaining between them. Germline assignment: CDR1 SQVTM and CDR2 ANQGSEA. There are 12 residues in the CDR3.

The chain combines TRBV6-2 or TRBV6-3 with TRBJ2-2; a possible D gene is TRBD2 (5 bases). Germline V gene sequence: CDR1 MNHEY, CDR2 SVGEGT. The V end lost 2 bases, the J end lost 7 bases, and 8 bases lay between the germline ends. The CDR3 contains 13 residues. The CDR3 DNA reads TGTGCCAGCAGTTACCACGAGGGCGGGGAGCTGTTTTTT. This translates into CASSYHEGGELFF.

As to this clone: The same CDR3 is also encoded by other DNA sequences in this sample. This chain joins TRBV4-3 and TRBJ1-2, with 7 bases matching TRBD1. CDR3 length equals 14 residues. Looked up from germline, CDR1 is LGHNA and CDR2 is YSLEER. The junction had 2 bases not matched to a gene; V was cut back by 0 bases and J by 4 bases. CDR3 DNA: TGCGCCAGCAGCCAAGACCACAGGGGCTATGGCTACACCTTC. Its protein product is CASSQDHRGYGYTF.

V usage is TRBV30 and J usage is TRBJ1-2, with D unresolved. The germline gives CDR1 GTSNPN, CDR2 SVGIG (reference sequence). CDR3 length equals 13 residues. Trimming pared 0 bases from V and 4 bases from J, leaving 9 bases between. Here the CDR3 reads CAWSVVRVYGYTF. In nucleotides, the CDR3 is TGTGCCTGGAGTGTAGTGAGGGTCTATGGCTACACCTTC.

The chain uses TRBV28 and TRBJ1-2; TRBD1 might be the D (5 bases). The germline CDR1 and CDR2 sequences are MDHEN and SYDVKM. V lost 6 bases to trimming and J lost 5 bases, with 22 bases between them. This CDR3 spans 16 amino acids. The CDR3 sequence: CASSLAGGRNPYGYTF. DNA of the CDR3: TGTGCCAGCAGCCTTGCCGGGGGGAGAAATCCATATGGCTACACCTTC.

The chain is built from TRBV28 and TRBJ1-1; 7 nucleotides match TRBD1. The J segment lost 1 base and the V segment lost 3 bases, leaving 2 bases of the junction unmatched. This CDR3 has 14 residues. Germline V lookup: CDR1 MDHEN, CDR2 SYDVKM. CDR3 sequence (DNA): TGTGCCAGCAGTTTGACAGGGCCGAACACTGAAGCTTTCTTT. The encoded protein is CASSLTGPNTEAFF.

The genes are TRBV2 and TRBJ2-5; 14 bases line up with TRBD2. V lost 8 bases to trimming and J lost 5 bases; unmatched junction nucleotides: 7. The germline gives CDR1 SNHLY, CDR2 FYNNEI. The CDR3 consists of 15 residues. Here the CDR3 reads CASSRLAGGPETQYF. CDR3 in DNA: TGTGCCAGCTCCCGACTAGCGGGGGGGCCGGAGACCCAGTACTTC.

Written as DNA, the CDR3 is TGTGCCAGCAGCGCGTTCGACAGGGGGAACACCGGGGAGCTGTTTTTT. Protein product: CASSAFDRGNTGELFF. The chain carries TRBV11-3 and TRBJ2-2; 8 bases are a match to TRBD1. The CDR3 consists of 16 residues. Germline values: CDR1 SGHNT, CDR2 YENEEA. With V trimmed by 5 bases and J by 1 base, 6 bases remained unmatched.

Concerning this clone itself: One junction end disagrees with the germline gene, perhaps due to a read error. This chain connects TRBV7-9 to TRBJ2-1; a possible D gene is TRBD1 (6 bases). This CDR3 contains 11 residues. Germline CDR1 and CDR2: SEHNR and FQNEAQ (reference sequence). CDR3: CASSLTGTLLF. Written as DNA, the CDR3 is TGTGCCAGCAGCCTTACAGGGACACTCCTCTTC.

Concerning this clone: At one boundary the junction diverges from the germline segment, which might be a read error. J is TRBJ2-1 and V is TRBV18; TRBD2 aligns across 11 bases. The CDR3 length is 13 residues. Per the germline V gene, CDR1 is KGHSH and CDR2 is LQKENI. DNA of the CDR3: TGTGCCAGCTCACCAAGAACTAGCGGGGGATATATCTTC. It translates to CASSPRTSGGYIF.

The chain recombines TRBV27 with TRBJ2-5; 11 nucleotides agree with TRBD1. The CDR3 is 17 residues long. Germline trimming cut 3 bases from V and 5 bases from J; bases unmatched to any gene: 11. CDR1 is MNHEY, CDR2 SMNVEV, per germline (reference sequence). CDR3 sequence reads: CASSLKSDRGRVETQYF. The CDR3 bases are TGTGCCAGCAGTTTGAAGTCGGACAGGGGGCGAGTTGAGACCCAGTACTTC.

This clone was recorded once. The rearrangement links TRBV28 to TRBJ1-2; TRBD1 aligns across 9 bases. This CDR3 contains 15 residues. Germline CDR1 is MDHEN and CDR2 is SYDVKM. The V gene end was trimmed by 1 base and the J gene end by 4 bases; junction bases not matched to a gene: 4. This CDR3 reads CASSLLKGQGYGYTF. The CDR3 DNA follows: TGTGCCAGCAGTTTATTGAAGGGACAGGGCTATGGCTACACCTTC.

This clone was counted once. This chain links TRBV11-2 with TRBJ2-7; weak D call: TRBD1 (5 bases). From germline, CDR1 is SGHAT and CDR2 FQNNGV. V lost 6 bases, J lost 2 bases, and 14 bases lay in between. The CDR3 covers 14 residues. The CDR3 loop is CASRRTRQTYEQYF. In DNA, the CDR3 is TGTGCCAGCAGACGAACCCGACAGACCTACGAGCAGTACTTC.

This clone appeared once. This sequence joins TRBV28 and TRBJ2-7, with a tentative D call TRBD2 (5 bases). The CDR3 is made up of 16 amino acids. Germline V gene sequence: CDR1 MDHEN, CDR2 SYDVKM. Trimming removed 1 base at V and 7 bases at J, with 20 bases between. The CDR3 sequence is CASSLYFGISPREQYF. DNA for the CDR3: TGTGCCAGCAGTTTATACTTCGGGATTTCCCCCAGAGAGCAGTACTTC.

The V gene is TRBV5-4, the J gene TRBJ1-1, with 7 nucleotides matching TRBD1. Germline CDR1 SGHNT, CDR2 YYREEE (reference sequence). The trim removed 4 bases at V and 0 bases at J, leaving 9 bases unmatched. This CDR3 comprises 16 residues. CDR3 loop: CASSPDSGQMNTEAFF. The CDR3 coding sequence is TGTGCCAGCAGCCCCGATTCGGGACAGATGAACACTGAAGCTTTCTTT.

The chain has TRBV13 and TRBJ1-1; TRBD1 agrees at 7 bases. The germline gives CDR1 PRHDT, CDR2 FYEKMQ (reference sequence). The CDR3 is 14 residues long. V was pared by 5 bases and J by 5 bases, with 8 bases of the junction left unmatched. The DNA of the CDR3 is TGTGCCAGCAGCAGAGCGACAGGGCGGACTGAAGCTTTCTTT. Translated, it gives CASSRATGRTEAFF. The whole variable domain, filled in from reference TRBV13 and TRBJ1-1, reads AAGVIQSPRHLIKEKRETATLKCYPIPRHDTVYWYQQGPGQDPQFLISFYEKMQSDKGSIPDRFSAQQFSDYHSELNMSSLELGDSALYFCASSRATGRTEAFFGQGTRLTVV.

The chain has TRBV4-3 and TRBJ2-1; 7 positions match TRBD1. CDR3 size: 15 residues. V was pared by 0 bases and J by 3 bases, with 2 bases of the junction left unmatched. Looked up from germline, CDR1 is LGHNA and CDR2 is YSLEER. The DNA for the CDR3 is TGCGCCAGCAGCCAAGAGGACAGGAGCTACAATGAGCAGTTCTTC. Its protein product is CASSQEDRSYNEQFF.

The chain couples TRBV24-1 to TRBJ2-7; no reliable D call. Trimming took 0 bases from V and 1 from J, leaving 12 bases between them. The CDR3 length is 16 residues. Germline V gene sequence: CDR1 KGHDR, CDR2 SFDVKD. CDR3 sequence: CATSDLVGSDSYEQYF. In DNA form, the CDR3 reads TGTGCCACCAGTGATTTGGTCGGGTCAGATTCCTACGAGCAGTACTTC.